This T cell receptor beta chain is from a study of T cell repertoires in cytomegalovirus infection. General study findings and limits: The ex vivo response showed dominance by HLA-C-restricted CMV-specific TCR beta clonotypes.

This clonotype was counted only a few times. Its antigen is currently unknown. The CDR3 is 16 residues long. J was trimmed by 0 bases and V by 3 bases; bases with no gene match: 8. CDR1 SEHNR and CDR2 FQNEAQ come from the germline V gene (reference sequence). TCRdb reprocessed the reads with MiXCR, giving one entry per CDR3 protein. The sample includes tens of thousands of distinct CDR3 sequences, 20% to 25% of them seen just once. This specimen consisted of CD8+ T cells from cultured PBMCs, obtained from culture after CMV antigen stimulation. The clonotype originates from a human donor in good health (CMV status not recorded). Some clones in this sample may be carry-over from other donors' samples. The rearrangement joins TRBV7-9 to TRBJ2-7, with 7 bases identical to TRBD1. CDR3 DNA: TGTGCCAGCAGCTTTGGGGACAGCCCCGGCTCCTACGAGCAGTACTTC. This translates into CASSFGDSPGSYEQYF.